This T cell receptor beta chain was sequenced in a study of response to subunit inactivated influenza vaccine. General observations from the study: After each seasonal influenza vaccination, few new T cells are recruited, the authors suggested.

Trimming removed 2 bases at V and 2 bases at J, with 10 bases between. CDR3 length equals 15 residues. Germline V gene lookup returns CDR1 SGHTA and CDR2 FQGNSA. Each CDR3 protein gets one entry after TCRdb re-called the RT-PCR reads with MiXCR. The table shows about 540,000 distinct CDR3 sequences, with 11% to 15% occurring only once. In regard to this clonotype: What it recognizes is unknown.

This sequence was found in a man in his fifties who received an inactivated influenza vaccine. The source was PBMCs from blood, collected less than 13 days after vaccination. The chain links TRBV7-2 to TRBJ1-5; no definite D call. CDR3 protein: CASSLTGWGNQPQHF. The CDR3 DNA reads as TGTGCCAGCAGCTTAACGGGATGGGGCAATCAGCCCCAGCATTTT.